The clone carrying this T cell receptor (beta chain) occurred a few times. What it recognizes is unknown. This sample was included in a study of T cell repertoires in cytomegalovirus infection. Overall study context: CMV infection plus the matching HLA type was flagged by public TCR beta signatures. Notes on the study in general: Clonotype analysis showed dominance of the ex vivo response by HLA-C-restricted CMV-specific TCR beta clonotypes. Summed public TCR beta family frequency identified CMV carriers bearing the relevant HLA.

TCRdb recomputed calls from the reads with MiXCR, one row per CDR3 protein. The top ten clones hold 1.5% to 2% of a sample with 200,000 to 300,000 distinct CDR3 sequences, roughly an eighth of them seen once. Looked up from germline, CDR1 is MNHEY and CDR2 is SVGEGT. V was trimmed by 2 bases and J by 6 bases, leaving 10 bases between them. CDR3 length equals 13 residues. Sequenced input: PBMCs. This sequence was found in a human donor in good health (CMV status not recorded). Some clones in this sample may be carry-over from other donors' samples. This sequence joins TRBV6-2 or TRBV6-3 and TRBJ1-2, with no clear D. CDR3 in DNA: TGTGCCAGCAGTTACCCCGGGCTCGATGGCTACACCTTC. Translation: CASSYPGLDGYTF.